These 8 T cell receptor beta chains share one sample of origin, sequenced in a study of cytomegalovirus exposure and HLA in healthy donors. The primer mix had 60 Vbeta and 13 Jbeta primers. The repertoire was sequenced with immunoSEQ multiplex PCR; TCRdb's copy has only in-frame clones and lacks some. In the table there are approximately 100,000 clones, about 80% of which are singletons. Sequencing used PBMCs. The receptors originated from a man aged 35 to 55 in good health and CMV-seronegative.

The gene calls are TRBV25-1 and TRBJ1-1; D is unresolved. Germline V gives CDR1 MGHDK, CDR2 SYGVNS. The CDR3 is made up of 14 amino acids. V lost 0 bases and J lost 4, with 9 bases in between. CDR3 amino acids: CASSEYRGSTEAFF. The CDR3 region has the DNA TGTGCCAGCAGTGAATATCGAGGGAGCACTGAAGCTTTCTTT.

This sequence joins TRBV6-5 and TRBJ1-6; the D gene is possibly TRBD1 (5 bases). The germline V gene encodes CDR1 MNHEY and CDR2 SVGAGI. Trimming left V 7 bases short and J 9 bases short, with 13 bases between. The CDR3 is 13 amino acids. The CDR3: CASTSGGSSPLHF. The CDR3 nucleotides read TGTGCCAGCACTTCGGGGGGTAGTTCACCCCTCCACTTT.

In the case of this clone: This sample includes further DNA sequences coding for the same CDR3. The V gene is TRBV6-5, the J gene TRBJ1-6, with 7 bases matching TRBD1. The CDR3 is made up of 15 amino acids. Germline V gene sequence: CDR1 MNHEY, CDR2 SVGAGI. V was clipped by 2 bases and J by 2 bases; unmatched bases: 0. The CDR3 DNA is TGTGCCAGCAGTTACGGACAGGCCTATAATTCACCCCTCCACTTT. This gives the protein CASSYGQAYNSPLHF.

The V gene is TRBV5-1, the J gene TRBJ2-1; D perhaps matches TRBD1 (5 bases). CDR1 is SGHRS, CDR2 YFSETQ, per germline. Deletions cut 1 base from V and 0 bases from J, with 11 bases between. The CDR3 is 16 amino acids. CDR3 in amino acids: CASSLMTASSYNEQFF. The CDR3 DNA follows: TGCGCCAGCAGCTTGATGACAGCCAGCTCCTACAATGAGCAGTTCTTC.

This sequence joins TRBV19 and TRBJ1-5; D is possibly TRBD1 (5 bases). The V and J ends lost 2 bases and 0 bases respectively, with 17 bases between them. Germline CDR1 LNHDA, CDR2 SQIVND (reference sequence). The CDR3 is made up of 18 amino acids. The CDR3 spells CASSILGRGIDSNQPQHF. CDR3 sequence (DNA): TGTGCCAGTAGTATATTGGGCCGGGGGATAGATAGCAATCAGCCCCAGCATTTT.

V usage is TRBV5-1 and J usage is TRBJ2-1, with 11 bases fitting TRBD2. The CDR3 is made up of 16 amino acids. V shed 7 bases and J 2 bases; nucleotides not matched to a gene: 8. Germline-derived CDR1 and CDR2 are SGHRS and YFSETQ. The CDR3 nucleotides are TGCGCCAGCTCAGATAGCGGGGGGGCCACCTACAATGAGCAGTTCTTC. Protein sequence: CASSDSGGATYNEQFF. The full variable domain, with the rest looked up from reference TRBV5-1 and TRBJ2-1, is KAGVTQTPRYLIKTRGQQVTLSCSPISGHRSVSWYQQTPGQGLQFLFEYFSETQRNKGNFPGRFSGRQFSNSRSEMNVSTLELGDSALYLCASSDSGGATYNEQFFGPGTRLTVL.

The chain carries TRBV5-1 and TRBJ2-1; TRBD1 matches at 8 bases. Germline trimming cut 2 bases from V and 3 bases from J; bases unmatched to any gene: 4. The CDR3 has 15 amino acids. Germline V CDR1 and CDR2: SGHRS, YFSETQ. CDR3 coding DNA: TGCGCCAGCAGCTTCTCGACAGGGGACTACAATGAGCAGTTCTTC. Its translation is CASSFSTGDYNEQFF. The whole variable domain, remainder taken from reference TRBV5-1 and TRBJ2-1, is KAGVTQTPRYLIKTRGQQVTLSCSPISGHRSVSWYQQTPGQGLQFLFEYFSETQRNKGNFPGRFSGRQFSNSRSEMNVSTLELGDSALYLCASSFSTGDYNEQFFGPGTRLTVL.

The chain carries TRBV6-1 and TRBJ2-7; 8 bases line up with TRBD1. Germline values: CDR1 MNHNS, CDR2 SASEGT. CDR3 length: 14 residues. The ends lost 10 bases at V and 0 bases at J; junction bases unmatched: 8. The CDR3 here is CATTGQAASYEQYV. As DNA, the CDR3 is TGTGCCACTACGGGACAGGCGGCCTCCTACGAGCAGTACGTC.